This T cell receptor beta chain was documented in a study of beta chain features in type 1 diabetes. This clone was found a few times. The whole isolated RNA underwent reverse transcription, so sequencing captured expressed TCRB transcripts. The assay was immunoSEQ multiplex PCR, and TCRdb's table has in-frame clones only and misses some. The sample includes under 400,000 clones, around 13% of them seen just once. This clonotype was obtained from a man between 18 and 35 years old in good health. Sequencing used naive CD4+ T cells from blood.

CDR3 nucleotides: TGTGCCAGCAGAATTACCGGGACAGGGTGGTCGGCTTTCTTT. Amino acids: CASRITGTGWSAFF. The chain employs TRBV28 and TRBJ1-1, with TRBD1 identical over 9 bases. The germline gives CDR1 MDHEN, CDR2 SYDVKM. The junction had 13 bases not matched to a gene; V was cut back by 6 bases and J by 11 bases. The CDR3 totals 14 residues. Looking up the rest from reference TRBV28 and TRBJ1-1 gives the full variable domain: DVKVTQSSRYLVKRTGEKVFLECVQDMDHENMFWYRQDPGLGLRLIYFSYDVKMKEKGDIPEGYSVSREKKERFSLILESASTNQTSMYLCASRITGTGWSAFFGQGTRLTVV.